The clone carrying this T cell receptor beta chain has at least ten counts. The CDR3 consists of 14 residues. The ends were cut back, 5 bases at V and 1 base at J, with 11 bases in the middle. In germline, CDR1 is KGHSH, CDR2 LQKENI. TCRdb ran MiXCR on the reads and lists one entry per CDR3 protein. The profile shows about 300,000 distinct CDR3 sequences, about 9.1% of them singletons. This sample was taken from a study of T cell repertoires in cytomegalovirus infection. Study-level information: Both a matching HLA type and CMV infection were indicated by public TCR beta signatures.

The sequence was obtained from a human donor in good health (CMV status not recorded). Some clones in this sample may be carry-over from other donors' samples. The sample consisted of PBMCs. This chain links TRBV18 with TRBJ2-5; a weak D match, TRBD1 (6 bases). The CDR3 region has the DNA TGTGCCAGCTCATTCCGGACAGCCCAAGAGACCCAGTACTTC. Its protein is CASSFRTAQETQYF.